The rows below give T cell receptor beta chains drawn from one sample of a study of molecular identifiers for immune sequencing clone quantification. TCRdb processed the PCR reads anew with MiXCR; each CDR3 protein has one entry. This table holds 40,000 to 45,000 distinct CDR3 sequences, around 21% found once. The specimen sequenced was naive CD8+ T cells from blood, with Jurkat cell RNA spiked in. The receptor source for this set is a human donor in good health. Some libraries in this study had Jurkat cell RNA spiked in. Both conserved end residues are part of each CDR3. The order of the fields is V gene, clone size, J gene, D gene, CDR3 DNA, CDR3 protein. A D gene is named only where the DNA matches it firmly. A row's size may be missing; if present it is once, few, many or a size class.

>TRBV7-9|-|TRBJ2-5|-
TGTGCCAGCAGCTTAAGTTTCGGGACCCAAGAGACCCAGTACTTC
CASSLSFGTQETQYF
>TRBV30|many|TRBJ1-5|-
TGTGCCTGGAGCTACGGGCCGTCTCAGCCCCAGCATTTT
CAWSYGPSQPQHF
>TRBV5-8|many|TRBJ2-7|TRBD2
TGTGCCAGGAGCACGACTAGCGGCACCTACGAGCAGTACTTC
CARSTTSGTYEQYF
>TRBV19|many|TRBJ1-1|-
TGTGCCAGTAGGGACGGACTGAACACTGAAGCTTTCTTT
CASRDGLNTEAFF
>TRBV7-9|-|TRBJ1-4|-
TGTGCCAGCAGCGCACGGCTAAGTCGACAGGACTCTAATGAAAAACTGTTTTTT
CASSARLSRQDSNEKLFF
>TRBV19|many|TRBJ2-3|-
TGTGCCAGTAGTCCGTCTATGCGGGCAGATACGCAGTATTTT
CASSPSMRADTQYF
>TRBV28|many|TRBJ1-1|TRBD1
TGTGCCAGCAGTTTAGACAGGGTGAACACTGAAGCTTTCTTT
CASSLDRVNTEAFF
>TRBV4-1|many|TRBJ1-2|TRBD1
TGCGCCAGCAGCCAACAATGGACAGGGCACTATGGCTACACCTTC
CASSQQWTGHYGYTF
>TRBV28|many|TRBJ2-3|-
TGTGCCAGCAGAATCACGAGCGGTCCAGATACGCAGTATTTT
CASRITSGPDTQYF
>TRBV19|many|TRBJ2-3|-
TGTGCCAGCAGAGCGGACACAGATACGCAGTATTTT
CASRADTDTQYF
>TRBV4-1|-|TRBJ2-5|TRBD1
TGCGCCAGTGGGGACAGGAGTCAAGAGACCCAGTACTTC
CASGDRSQETQYF
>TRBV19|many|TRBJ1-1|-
TGTGCCAGTAGTCCGTGGGACGGGAACACTGAAGCTTTCTTT
CASSPWDGNTEAFF
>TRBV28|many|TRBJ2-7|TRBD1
TGTGCCAGCAGTACATCGTCCGGGACAGGGGGCATGTACTACGAGCAGTACTTC
CASSTSSGTGGMYYEQYF
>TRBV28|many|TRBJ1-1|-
TGTGCCAGCAGTCCCGAACTCCCGGGCACTGAAGCTTTCTTT
CASSPELPGTEAFF
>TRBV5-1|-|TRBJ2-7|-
TGCGCCAGCAGACAGGGAGGCGAGCAGTACTTC
CASRQGGEQYF
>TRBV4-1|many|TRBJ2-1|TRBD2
TGCGCCAGCAGCCAAATGTCAGGGACTAGCGGTTACAATGAGCAGTTCTTC
CASSQMSGTSGYNEQFF
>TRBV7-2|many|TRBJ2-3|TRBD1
TGTGCCAGCAGGCCACAGGGGTACGGCACAGATACGCAGTATTTT
CASRPQGYGTDTQYF
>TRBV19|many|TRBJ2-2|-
TGTGCCAGTAGGAAGACCCAATCCAGGGGGACTCACACCGGGGAGCTGTTTTTT
CASRKTQSRGTHTGELFF
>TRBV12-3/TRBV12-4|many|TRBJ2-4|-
TGTGCCAGCAGTTCCTCGACAGGAGTGAGGGACTTC
CASSSSTGVRDF
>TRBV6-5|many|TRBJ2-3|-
TGTGCCAGCAGTCAACACGGACACTTAGCCCCAGATACGCAGTATTTT
CASSQHGHLAPDTQYF